This T cell receptor beta chain was captured in a study of control samples from healthy donors and cancer patients. Germline assignment: CDR1 SGHTA and CDR2 FQGTGA. CDR3 size: 18 residues. V was pared by 2 bases and J by 2 bases, with 19 bases between. Assay used: immunoSEQ multiplex PCR; TCRdb lists only in-frame clones, some missing. The table shows 100,000 to 150,000 clones, with roughly 89% occurring only once. This receptor was taken from a man between 18 and 29 years old in good health. This sequence joins TRBV7-3 and TRBJ1-5, with a weak D call TRBD1 (5 bases). The sample comprised blood. CDR3 loop: CASSLYASGEYGNQPQHF. Here the CDR3 DNA reads TGTGCCAGCAGCTTATATGCTTCGGGGGAGTATGGCAATCAGCCCCAGCATTTT. Combining the CDR3 with reference TRBV7-3 and TRBJ1-5 gives the whole variable domain GAGVSQTPSNKVTEKGKYVELRCDPISGHTALYWYRQSLGQGPEFLIYFQGTGAADDSGLPNDRFFAVRPEGSVSTLKIQRTERGDSAVYLCASSLYASGEYGNQPQHFGDGTRLSIL.